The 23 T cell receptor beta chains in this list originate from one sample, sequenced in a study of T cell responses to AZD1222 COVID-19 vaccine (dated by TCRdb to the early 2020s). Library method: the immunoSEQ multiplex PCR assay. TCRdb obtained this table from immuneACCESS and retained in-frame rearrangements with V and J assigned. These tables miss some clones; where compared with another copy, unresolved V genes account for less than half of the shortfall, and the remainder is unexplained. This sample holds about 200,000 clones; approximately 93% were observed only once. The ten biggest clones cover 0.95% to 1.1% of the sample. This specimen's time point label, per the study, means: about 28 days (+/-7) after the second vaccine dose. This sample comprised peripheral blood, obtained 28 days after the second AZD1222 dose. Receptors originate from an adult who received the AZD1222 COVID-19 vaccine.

The CDR3 DNA sequence: TGTGCCAGCAGCTTGGAGGCGCCCCAGGGGACTGAAGCTTTCTTT. Protein product: CASSLEAPQGTEAFF. The chain employs TRBV5-5 and TRBJ1-1, with D perhaps TRBD1 (6 bases). Trimming removed 0 bases from V and 5 bases from J, with 14 bases in between. The germline CDR1 and CDR2 sequences are SGHKS and YYEKEE (reference sequence). There are 15 residues in the CDR3.

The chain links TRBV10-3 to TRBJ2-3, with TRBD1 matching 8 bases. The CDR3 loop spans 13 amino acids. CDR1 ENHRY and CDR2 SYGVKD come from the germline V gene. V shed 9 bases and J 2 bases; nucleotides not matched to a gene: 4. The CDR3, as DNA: TGTGCCATGGGGACAGGAACCACAGATACGCAGTATTTT. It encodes CAMGTGTTDTQYF.

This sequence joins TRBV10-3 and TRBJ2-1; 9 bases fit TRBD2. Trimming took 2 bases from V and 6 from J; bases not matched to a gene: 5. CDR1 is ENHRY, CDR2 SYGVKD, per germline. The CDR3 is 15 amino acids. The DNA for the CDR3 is TGTGCCATCAGTGAGGGGCTAGCGGGGCGCAATGAGCAGTTCTTC. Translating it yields CAISEGLAGRNEQFF.

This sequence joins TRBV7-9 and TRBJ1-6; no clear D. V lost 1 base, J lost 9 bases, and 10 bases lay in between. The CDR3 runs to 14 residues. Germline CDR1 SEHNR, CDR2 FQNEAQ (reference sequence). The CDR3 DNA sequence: TGTGCCAGCAGCTTAGAACCGGGTTTTTCACCCCTCCACTTT. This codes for CASSLEPGFSPLHF.

The CDR3 coding sequence is TGTGCCAGCAGCTTAGATCGGTGGCAGCTTGAAGCTTTCTTT. It codes for CASSLDRWQLEAFF. The J gene is TRBJ1-1, the V gene TRBV11-2; D gene unclear. CDR3 length: 14 residues. The V gene lost 0 bases and the J gene lost 7 bases, with 12 bases spanning the gap. Germline V gives CDR1 SGHAT, CDR2 FQNNGV.

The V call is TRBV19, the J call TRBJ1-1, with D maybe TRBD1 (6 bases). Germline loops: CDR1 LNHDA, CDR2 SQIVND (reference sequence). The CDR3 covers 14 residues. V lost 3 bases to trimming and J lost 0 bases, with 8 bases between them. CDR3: CASSITGLNTEAFF. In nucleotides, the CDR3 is TGTGCCAGTAGTATCACAGGGCTGAACACTGAAGCTTTCTTT.

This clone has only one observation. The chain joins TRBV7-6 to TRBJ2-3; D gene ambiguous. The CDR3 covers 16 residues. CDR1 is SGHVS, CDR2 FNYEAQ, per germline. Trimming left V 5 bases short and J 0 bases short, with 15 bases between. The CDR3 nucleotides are TGTGCCAGCAGCCCGCTTGGCTATTCTAGCACAGATACGCAGTATTTT. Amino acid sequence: CASSPLGYSSTDTQYF.

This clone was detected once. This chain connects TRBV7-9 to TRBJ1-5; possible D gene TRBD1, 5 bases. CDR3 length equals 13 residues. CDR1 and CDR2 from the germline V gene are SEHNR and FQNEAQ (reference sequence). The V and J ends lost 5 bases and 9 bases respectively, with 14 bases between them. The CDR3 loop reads CASSQEGGAPQHF. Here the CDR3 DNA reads TGTGCCAGCAGCCAGGAGGGCGGGGCGCCCCAGCATTTT.

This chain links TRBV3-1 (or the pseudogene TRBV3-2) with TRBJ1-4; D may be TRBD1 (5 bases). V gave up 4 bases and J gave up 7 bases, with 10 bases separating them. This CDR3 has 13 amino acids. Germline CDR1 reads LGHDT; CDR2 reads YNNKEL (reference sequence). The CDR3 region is CASSPGRVEKLFF. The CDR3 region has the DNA TGTGCCAGCAGCCCTGGCAGGGTTGAAAAACTGTTTTTT.

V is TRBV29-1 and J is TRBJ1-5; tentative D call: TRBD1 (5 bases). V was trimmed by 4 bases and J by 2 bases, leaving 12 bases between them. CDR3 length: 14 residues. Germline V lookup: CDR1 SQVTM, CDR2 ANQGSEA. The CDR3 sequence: CSVVAGVGNQPQHF. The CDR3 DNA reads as TGCAGCGTTGTTGCGGGGGTTGGCAATCAGCCCCAGCATTTT.

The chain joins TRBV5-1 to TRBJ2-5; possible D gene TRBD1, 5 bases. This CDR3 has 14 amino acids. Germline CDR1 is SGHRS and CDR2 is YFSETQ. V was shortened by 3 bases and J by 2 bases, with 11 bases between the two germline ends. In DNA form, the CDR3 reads TGCGCCAGCAGCTCGACGACAGCTCAAGAGACCCAGTACTTC. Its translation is CASSSTTAQETQYF.

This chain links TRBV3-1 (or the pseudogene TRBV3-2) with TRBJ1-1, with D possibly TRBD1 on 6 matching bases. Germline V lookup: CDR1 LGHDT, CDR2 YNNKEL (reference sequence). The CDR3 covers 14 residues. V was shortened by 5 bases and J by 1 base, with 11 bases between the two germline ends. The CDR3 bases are TGTGCCAGCAGCAACACAGGGTCGAACACTGAAGCTTTCTTT. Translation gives CASSNTGSNTEAFF.

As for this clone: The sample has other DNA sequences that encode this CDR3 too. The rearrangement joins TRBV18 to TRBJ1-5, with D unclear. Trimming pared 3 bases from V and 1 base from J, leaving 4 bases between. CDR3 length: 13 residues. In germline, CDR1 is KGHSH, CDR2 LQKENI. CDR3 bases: TGTGCCAGCTCACCGGCCAGCAATCAGCCCCAGCATTTT. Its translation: CASSPASNQPQHF.

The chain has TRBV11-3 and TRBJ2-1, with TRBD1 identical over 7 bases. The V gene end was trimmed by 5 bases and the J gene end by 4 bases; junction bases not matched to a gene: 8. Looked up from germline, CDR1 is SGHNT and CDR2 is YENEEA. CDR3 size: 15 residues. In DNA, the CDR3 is TGTGCCAGCAGCCCCTCCGGGACAGTATACAATGAGCAGTTCTTC. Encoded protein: CASSPSGTVYNEQFF.

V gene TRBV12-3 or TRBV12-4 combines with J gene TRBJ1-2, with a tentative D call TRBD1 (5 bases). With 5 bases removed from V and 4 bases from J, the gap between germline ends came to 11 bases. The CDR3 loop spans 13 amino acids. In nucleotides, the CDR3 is TGTGCCAGCAGTGACAGACTAGCCTATGGCTACACCTTC. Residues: CASSDRLAYGYTF.

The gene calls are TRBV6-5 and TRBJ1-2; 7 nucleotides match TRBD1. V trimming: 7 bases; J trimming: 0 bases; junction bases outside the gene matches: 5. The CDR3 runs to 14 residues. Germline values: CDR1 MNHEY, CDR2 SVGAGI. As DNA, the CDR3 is TGTGCCAGCACCAGGGACAGCGCTAACTATGGCTACACCTTC. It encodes CASTRDSANYGYTF.

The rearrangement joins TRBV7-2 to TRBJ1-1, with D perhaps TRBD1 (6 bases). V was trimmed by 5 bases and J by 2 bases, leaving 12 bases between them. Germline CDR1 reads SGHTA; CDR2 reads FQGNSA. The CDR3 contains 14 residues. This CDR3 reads CASSATGLNTEAFF. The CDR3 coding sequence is TGTGCCAGCAGCGCTACAGGGCTAAACACTGAAGCTTTCTTT.

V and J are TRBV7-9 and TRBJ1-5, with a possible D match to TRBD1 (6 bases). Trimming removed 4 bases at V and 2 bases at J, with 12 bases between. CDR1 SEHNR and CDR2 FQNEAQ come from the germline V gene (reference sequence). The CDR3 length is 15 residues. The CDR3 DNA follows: TGTGCCAGCAGCTCGGCAGGGGAACGCAATCAGCCCCAGCATTTT. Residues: CASSSAGERNQPQHF.

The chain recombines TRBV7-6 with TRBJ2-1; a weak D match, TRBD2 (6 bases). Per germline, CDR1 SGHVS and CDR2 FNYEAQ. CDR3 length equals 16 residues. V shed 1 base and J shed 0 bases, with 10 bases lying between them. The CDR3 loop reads CASSLVAGSSYNEQFF. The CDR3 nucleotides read TGTGCCAGCAGCTTAGTGGCGGGGAGCTCCTACAATGAGCAGTTCTTC.

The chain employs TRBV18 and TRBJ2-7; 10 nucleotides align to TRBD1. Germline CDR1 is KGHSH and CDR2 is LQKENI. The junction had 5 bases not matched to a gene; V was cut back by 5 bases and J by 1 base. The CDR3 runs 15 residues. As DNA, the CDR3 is TGTGCCAGCTCAGGCGGGGACAGGGGTTCCTACGAGCAGTACTTC. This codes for CASSGGDRGSYEQYF.

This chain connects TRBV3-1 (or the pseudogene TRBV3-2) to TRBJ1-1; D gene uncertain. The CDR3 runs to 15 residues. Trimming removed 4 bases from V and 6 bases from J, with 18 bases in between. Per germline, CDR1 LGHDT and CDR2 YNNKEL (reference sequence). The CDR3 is CASSPGIIVVPEAFF. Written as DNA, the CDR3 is TGTGCCAGCAGCCCGGGAATAATTGTCGTTCCTGAAGCTTTCTTT.

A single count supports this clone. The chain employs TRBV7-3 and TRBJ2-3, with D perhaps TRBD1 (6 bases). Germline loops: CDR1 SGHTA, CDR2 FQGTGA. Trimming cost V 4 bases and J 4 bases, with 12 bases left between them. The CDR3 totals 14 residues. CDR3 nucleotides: TGTGCCAGCAGCTACCGGACAGTATCAGATACGCAGTATTTT. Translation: CASSYRTVSDTQYF.

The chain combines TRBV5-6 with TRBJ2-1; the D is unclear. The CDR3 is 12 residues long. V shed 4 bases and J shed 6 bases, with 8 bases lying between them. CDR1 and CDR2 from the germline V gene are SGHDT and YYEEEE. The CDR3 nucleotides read TGTGCCAGCAGCAGACGCCGCAATGAGCAGTTCTTC. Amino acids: CASSRRRNEQFF.